The sample holds a few counts of the clone carrying this T cell receptor (beta chain). Clones were sequenced by immunoSEQ multiplex PCR, and TCRdb holds only the in-frame ones, with some missing. The sample contains 190,000 or so clones, 86% of which appear only once. These data belong to a study of blood T cell repertoires in COVID-19. Germline V lookup: CDR1 MRHNA, CDR2 SNTAGT. This CDR3 comprises 14 residues. V trimming: 5 bases; J trimming: 7 bases; junction bases outside the gene matches: 10. The J gene is TRBJ1-2, the V gene TRBV6-4; TRBD1 agrees at 7 bases. Sequenced material: PBMCs or T cells enriched from blood (not recorded which). The sequence came from a woman aged 30 to 39 who had been exposed to COVID-19. The CDR3 loop is CASSPGQWTGGYTF. The CDR3 nucleotides read TGTGCCAGCAGTCCGGGACAGTGGACGGGTGGCTACACCTTC.